What follows are 19 T cell receptor beta chains derived from one specimen sequenced in a study of patients and donors after allogeneic stem cell transplantation. TCRdb processed the RT-PCR reads anew with MiXCR; each CDR3 protein has one entry. The table records roughly 960,000 distinct CDR3 sequences, roughly 18% of them present only once. The sequencing sample was made of blood, either unsorted or a sorted T cell fraction (not recorded which). The receptors originated from a human donor who was either an allogeneic HSCT recipient or a stem cell or donor lymphocyte infusion donor (not recorded which). It is not recorded whose cells these are; they may come from a transplant donor.

This CDR3 is CASSQESSGGRSETQYF. Written as DNA, the CDR3 is TGTGCCAGCAGCCAAGAGTCGTCGGGGGGGAGGTCGGAGACCCAGTACTTC. The genes are TRBV4-2 and TRBJ2-5, with 8 bases fitting TRBD2. Germline CDR1 and CDR2: LGHNA and YNFKEQ. With 0 bases clipped from V and 5 bases from J, the junction kept 11 bases outside the gene matches. This CDR3 comprises 17 residues.

This clonotype turned up a few times. The rearrangement uses TRBV25-1 and TRBJ2-5; D gene ambiguous. CDR3 length equals 12 residues. V lost 4 bases to trimming and J lost 6 bases, with 9 bases between them. The germline CDR1 and CDR2 sequences are MGHDK and SYGVNS. CDR3 residues: CASSVGRKTQYF. The CDR3 nucleotides are TGTGCCAGCAGTGTTGGACGTAAGACCCAGTACTTC.

The sample holds many counts of this clonotype. V is TRBV12-3 or TRBV12-4 and J is TRBJ2-1; D possibly corresponds to TRBD2 (6 bases). V shed 1 base and J shed 5 bases, with 9 bases lying between them. The CDR3 covers 14 residues. The CDR3 sequence is CASSLVRDHNEQFF. In DNA form, the CDR3 reads TGTGCCAGCAGTTTAGTGCGGGACCACAATGAGCAGTTCTTC.

This chain links TRBV9 with TRBJ2-7; no clear D gene. V was cut by 0 bases and J by 4 bases, with 14 bases left in between. This CDR3 comprises 15 residues. Germline CDR1 and CDR2: SGDLS and YYNGEE. In DNA, the CDR3 is TGTGCCAGCAGCGTAGGTGTGGGGTATGTGTACGAGCAGTACTTC. Residues: CASSVGVGYVYEQYF.

The chain uses TRBV24-1 and TRBJ2-5; 8 nucleotides match TRBD1. CDR1 and CDR2 from the germline V gene are KGHDR and SFDVKD. The J segment lost 5 bases and the V segment lost 10 bases, leaving 5 bases of the junction unmatched. CDR3 length equals 12 residues. The CDR3 here is CATGQGTETQYF. The CDR3 nucleotides read TGTGCCACTGGACAGGGTACGGAGACCCAGTACTTC.

This clonotype has only a few counts. The rearrangement joins TRBV5-5 to TRBJ1-5; D unresolved. CDR3 length: 17 residues. The germline V and J ends were trimmed by 4 bases and 1 base, with 18 bases remaining between them. CDR1 and CDR2 from the germline V gene are SGHKS and YYEKEE (reference sequence). As DNA, the CDR3 is TGTGCCAGCAGCCAAACGATTAGGGAGTTAAGCAATCAGCCCCAGCATTTT. It specifies CASSQTIRELSNQPQHF.

V is TRBV7-2 and J is TRBJ2-1, with D possibly TRBD2 on 6 matching bases. Germline-derived CDR1 and CDR2 are SGHTA and FQGNSA. The V and J ends lost 1 base and 4 bases respectively, with 17 bases between them. This CDR3 has 17 amino acids. The CDR3 bases are TGTGCCAGCAGCTTAGTTCGCGGGACTCCCCAGTACAATGAGCAGTTCTTC. Its protein product is CASSLVRGTPQYNEQFF.

The chain uses TRBV7-2 and TRBJ2-1, with TRBD1 matching 8 bases. The trim removed 1 base at V and 6 bases at J, leaving 5 bases unmatched. The CDR3 covers 15 residues. The germline V gene encodes CDR1 SGHTA and CDR2 FQGNSA. The CDR3 DNA is TGTGCCAGCAGCTTAGGGGGACAGGTCTCCAATGAGCAGTTCTTC. It codes for CASSLGGQVSNEQFF.

The V and J genes are TRBV29-1 and TRBJ2-7, with 9 bases matching TRBD1. Germline V gene lookup returns CDR1 SQVTM and CDR2 ANQGSEA. The CDR3 is made up of 13 amino acids. Trimming removed 5 bases from V and 3 bases from J; junction bases left unmatched: 5. The CDR3 is CSVNKGQGYEQYF. CDR3 in DNA: TGCAGCGTTAACAAGGGACAGGGCTACGAGCAGTACTTC.

The chain combines TRBV23-1 with TRBJ2-1; 8 nucleotides match TRBD2. TRBV23-1 is an open reading frame, and its role is uncertain. This CDR3 is built from 14 residues. The V gene end was trimmed by 6 bases and the J gene end by 1 base; junction bases not matched to a gene: 2. The CDR3 region is CASRERESYNEQFF. CDR3 DNA: TGCGCCAGCAGGGAGCGGGAGTCCTACAATGAGCAGTTCTTC.

The chain couples TRBV7-9 to TRBJ2-7; 8 bases are a match to TRBD1. Per the germline V gene, CDR1 is SEHNR and CDR2 is FQNEAQ (reference sequence). This CDR3 contains 13 residues. With 5 bases clipped from V and 3 bases from J, the junction kept 3 bases outside the gene matches. This CDR3 is CASSMGQVYEQYF. The CDR3 bases are TGTGCCAGCAGCATGGGACAGGTCTACGAGCAGTACTTC.

The J gene is TRBJ2-4, the V gene TRBV7-2; D may be TRBD1 (5 bases). V was pared by 1 base and J by 0 bases, with 7 bases between. This CDR3 region has 15 residues. Germline V gene lookup returns CDR1 SGHTA and CDR2 FQGNSA. In DNA form, the CDR3 reads TGTGCCAGCAGCTTAGAAGGGGAAGCCAAAAACATTCAGTACTTC. This sequence encodes CASSLEGEAKNIQYF.

This clonotype was observed a handful of times. The CDR3 spells CASSSGGHHYEQYF. CDR3 DNA sequence: TGCGCCAGCAGCTCCGGGGGACACCACTACGAGCAGTACTTC. The chain joins TRBV5-1 to TRBJ2-7, with D perhaps TRBD1 or TRBD2 (6 bases each). Trimming took off 3 bases at V and 3 bases at J, with 13 bases between the two ends. Per the germline V gene, CDR1 is SGHRS and CDR2 is YFSETQ. The CDR3 consists of 14 residues. The full variable domain, with the rest looked up from reference TRBV5-1 and TRBJ2-7, is KAGVTQTPRYLIKTRGQQVTLSCSPISGHRSVSWYQQTPGQGLQFLFEYFSETQRNKGNFPGRFSGRQFSNSRSEMNVSTLELGDSALYLCASSSGGHHYEQYFGPGTRLTVT.

The V gene is TRBV4-1, the J gene TRBJ1-1; D not resolved. Germline values: CDR1 MGHRA, CDR2 YSYEKL. The length of the CDR3 is 16 residues. V gave up 1 base and J gave up 4 bases, with 16 bases separating them. Here the CDR3 reads CASSQVLPALGTEAFF. The CDR3, as DNA: TGCGCCAGCAGCCAAGTGTTGCCGGCGTTAGGCACTGAAGCTTTCTTT.

This clonotype appeared a single time. The chain links TRBV20-1 to TRBJ2-5, with unresolved D. Deletions cut 4 bases from V and 2 bases from J, with 5 bases between. The CDR3 runs to 11 residues. Germline V gene data show CDR1 as DFQATT and CDR2 as SNEGSKA (reference sequence). The DNA of the CDR3 is TGCAGTGCTAAGAGGCAAGAGACCCAGTACTTC. This gives the protein CSAKRQETQYF.

The chain uses TRBV7-8 and TRBJ2-7, with 7 bases fitting TRBD2. This CDR3 is 15 amino acids long. CDR1 and CDR2 (germline): SGHVS, FQNEAQ. Unmatched junction bases numbered 9, after V lost 5 bases and J lost 2 bases. The DNA for the CDR3 is TGTGCCAGCAGCCCCATGGGCGGGAGAGCCTACGAGCAGTACTTC. This translates into CASSPMGGRAYEQYF.

J is TRBJ1-1 and V is TRBV20-1, with 8 nucleotides matching TRBD1. Germline V gene sequence: CDR1 DFQATT, CDR2 SNEGSKA (reference sequence). J gave up 4 bases and V 3 bases, and 4 bases lay outside the gene matches. This CDR3 has 13 amino acids. CDR3 nucleotides: TGCAGTGCTAGCTCAGGGGGCGTCACTGAAGCTTTCTTT. The encoded protein is CSASSGGVTEAFF.

This clonotype was found a few times. This chain connects TRBV19 to TRBJ2-3; 14 nucleotides line up with TRBD2. Germline V CDR1 and CDR2: LNHDA, SQIVND (reference sequence). The J segment lost 5 bases and the V segment lost 6 bases, leaving 4 bases of the junction unmatched. The CDR3 has 15 residues. This chain's CDR3 is CASRPTSGRVDTQYF. In DNA form, the CDR3 reads TGTGCCAGTAGGCCGACTAGCGGGAGGGTAGATACGCAGTATTTT.

CDR3 nucleotide sequence: TGTGCCAGCAAAGCAACAGAGATGAACACTGAAGCTTTCTTT. This encodes CASKATEMNTEAFF. This chain joins TRBV12-3 or TRBV12-4 and TRBJ1-1; unclear D gene. The ends were cut back, 7 bases at V and 0 bases at J, with 12 bases in the middle. The CDR3 runs to 14 residues.